This T cell receptor (beta chain) was profiled in a study of a mutant IDH1 vaccine in newly diagnosed glioma. Study-wide context: Eight vaccinations went to patients in weeks 1, 3, 5, 7, 11, 15, 19, 23. In some groups vaccination began 4-6 weeks post-radiotherapy; others received it with temozolomide. The sex distribution of treated patients was around 60% male and roughly 38% female, with a mean age of 40.4 years. Study results and limitations: Across multiple MHC alleles, approximately 93% of patients had vaccine-induced responses.

Sequencing used immunoSEQ multiplex PCR; TCRdb keeps in-frame clones, though not all of them. The data contain tens of thousands of clones, about 79% of them singletons. Time point denoted: week 5, during vaccination. Doses comprised 300 ug of mutant IDH1 20-mer peptide each, plus topical imiquimod. The germline V and J ends were trimmed by 5 bases and 6 bases, with 15 bases remaining between them. This CDR3 region has 13 residues. Germline lookup yields CDR1 SQVTM and CDR2 ANQGSEA. With respect to this clone: Its antigen is not identified.

The sample was PBMCs, taken from a glioma patient whose treatment included an IDH1 peptide vaccine. The chain employs TRBV29-1 and TRBJ2-3; D is unclear. The sequence derives from a young man with glioma. DNA for the CDR3: TGCAGCGTTCGTAGCTCTGGCATGGATACGCAGTATTTT. This gives the protein CSVRSSGMDTQYF.